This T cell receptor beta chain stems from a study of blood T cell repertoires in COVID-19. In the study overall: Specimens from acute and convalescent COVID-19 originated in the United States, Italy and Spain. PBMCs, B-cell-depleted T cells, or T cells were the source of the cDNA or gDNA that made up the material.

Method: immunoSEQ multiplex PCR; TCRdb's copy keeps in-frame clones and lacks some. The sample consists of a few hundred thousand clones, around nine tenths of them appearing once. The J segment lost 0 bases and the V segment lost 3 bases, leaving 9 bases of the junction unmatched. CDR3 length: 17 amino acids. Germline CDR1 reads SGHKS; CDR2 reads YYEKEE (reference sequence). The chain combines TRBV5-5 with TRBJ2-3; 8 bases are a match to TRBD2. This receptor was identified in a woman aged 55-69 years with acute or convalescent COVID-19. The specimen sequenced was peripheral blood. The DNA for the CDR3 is TGTGCCAGCAGCTCCCGAACTAGCGGTACTAGCACAGATACGCAGTATTTT. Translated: CASSSRTSGTSTDTQYF.